Reported below is one T cell receptor (beta chain). No antigen is known for it. The data were taken from a study of cytomegalovirus exposure and HLA in healthy donors. It was with 60 Vbeta and 13 Jbeta primers that the PCR ran. Produced via immunoSEQ multiplex PCR; TCRdb's table is partial and in-frame only. The table records roughly 130,000 clones, about 83% of them present only once. Study results and limitations: Data from an earlier analysis indicated that most TCR beta V segments were productive either about 87% or about 30% of the time. A later analysis appeared to link common viral pathogens to several of the most significant clusters.

The specimen was PBMCs. This TCR came from a girl aged 2 to 10 in good health and CMV-seronegative.

CDR3 DNA: TGTGCCAGCAGCTCGTCGGCGGGAGGTATATACAATGAGCAGTTCTTC. The encoded protein is CASSSSAGGIYNEQFF. The rearrangement joins TRBV7-9 to TRBJ2-1, with 8 nucleotides matching TRBD2. The CDR3 spans 16 residues. Germline V gene data show CDR1 as SEHNR and CDR2 as FQNEAQ (reference sequence). V shed 4 bases, J shed 4 bases, and the junction held 9 bases outside the gene matches. The full variable domain, completed using reference TRBV7-9 and TRBJ2-1, is DTGVSQNPRHKITKRGQNVTFRCDPISEHNRLYWYRQTLGQGPEFLTYFQNEAQLEKSRLLSDRFSAERPKGSFSTLEIQRTEQGDSAMYLCASSSSAGGIYNEQFFGPGTRLTVL.